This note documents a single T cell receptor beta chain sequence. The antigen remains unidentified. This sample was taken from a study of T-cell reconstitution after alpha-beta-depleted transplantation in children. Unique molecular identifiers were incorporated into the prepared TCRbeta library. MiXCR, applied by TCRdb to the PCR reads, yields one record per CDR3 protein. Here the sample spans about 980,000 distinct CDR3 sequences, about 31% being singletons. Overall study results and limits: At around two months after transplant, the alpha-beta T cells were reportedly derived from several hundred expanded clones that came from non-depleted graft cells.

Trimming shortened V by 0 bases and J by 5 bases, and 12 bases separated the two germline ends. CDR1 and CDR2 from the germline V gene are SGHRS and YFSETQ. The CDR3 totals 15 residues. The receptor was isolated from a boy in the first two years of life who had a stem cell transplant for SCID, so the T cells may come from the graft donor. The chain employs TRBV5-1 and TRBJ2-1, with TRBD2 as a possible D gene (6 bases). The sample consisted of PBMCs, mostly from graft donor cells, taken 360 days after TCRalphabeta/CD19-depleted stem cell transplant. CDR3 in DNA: TGCGCCAGCAGCTTGGCCCACGGGAGAGACAATGAGCAGTTCTTC. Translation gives CASSLAHGRDNEQFF.